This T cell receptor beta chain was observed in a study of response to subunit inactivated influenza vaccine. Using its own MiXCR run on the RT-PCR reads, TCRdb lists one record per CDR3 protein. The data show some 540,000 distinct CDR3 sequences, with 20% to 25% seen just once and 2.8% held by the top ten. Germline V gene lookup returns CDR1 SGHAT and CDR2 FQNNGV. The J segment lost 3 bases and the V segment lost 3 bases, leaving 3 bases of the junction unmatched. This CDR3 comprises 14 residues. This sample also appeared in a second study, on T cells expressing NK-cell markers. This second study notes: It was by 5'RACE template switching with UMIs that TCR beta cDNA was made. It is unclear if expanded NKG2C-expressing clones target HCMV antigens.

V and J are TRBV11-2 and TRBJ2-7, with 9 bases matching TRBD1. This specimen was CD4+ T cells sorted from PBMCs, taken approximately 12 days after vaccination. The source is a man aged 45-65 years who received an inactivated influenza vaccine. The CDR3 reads CASSLGQGHYEQYF. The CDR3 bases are TGTGCCAGCAGCTTGGGACAGGGTCACTACGAGCAGTACTTC.